A selection of T cell receptor beta chains follows, all from one sample in a study of blood T cell repertoires in COVID-19. Profiled with immunoSEQ multiplex PCR; TCRdb holds only in-frame clones, not every one. The table includes about 97,000 clones, about 91% detected once. The sequenced sample was peripheral blood. Receptors were obtained from a man aged 50 to 60 with COVID-19, enrolled during active disease. The CDR3 runs from the conserved cysteine through the conserved F or W. A D gene is named only where the DNA matches it firmly. The size of a clone is reported for some rows only, either as once, few or many, or as a class for expanded clones.

clone_size	j_call	d_call	v_call	cdr3_aa	cdr3_nt
NA	TRBJ1-3	TRBD1	TRBV10-3	CATLGTGSGNTIYF	TGTGCCACCCTAGGGACAGGGTCTGGAAACACCATATATTTT
NA	TRBJ1-1	NA	TRBV7-2	CASSYSAGVQTEAFF	TGTGCCAGCAGCTATAGCGCGGGGGTACAGACTGAAGCTTTCTTT
once	TRBJ2-6	NA	TRBV3-1/TRBV3-2	CASSQDRRTGLSGANVLTF	TGTGCCAGCAGCCAAGATCGTCGGACTGGACTCTCTGGGGCCAACGTCCTGACTTTC
NA	TRBJ1-6	NA	TRBV6-5	CASSTGGSPNSPLHF	TGTGCCAGCAGTACGGGGGGCTCCCCGAATTCACCCCTCCACTTT
NA	TRBJ2-3	NA	TRBV4-1	CASSQDRGSYTDTQYF	TGCGCCAGCAGCCAAGATCGAGGCAGCTACACAGATACGCAGTATTTT
NA	TRBJ2-5	NA	TRBV13	CASSVQGVGLQETQYF	TGTGCCAGCAGCGTACAGGGTGTGGGGCTCCAAGAGACCCAGTACTTC
NA	TRBJ2-6	NA	TRBV7-9	CASSLGWSSGANVLTF	TGTGCCAGCAGCTTAGGATGGAGCTCTGGGGCCAACGTCCTGACTTTC
NA	TRBJ1-2	NA	TRBV6-4	CASSDSVYSGGGYTF	TGTGCCAGCAGTGACTCGGTGTATTCGGGGGGTGGCTACACCTTC
NA	TRBJ1-3	TRBD1	TRBV5-4	CASSPGGENTIYF	TGTGCCAGCAGCCCAGGGGGCGAAAACACCATATATTTT
once	TRBJ1-2	NA	TRBV6-2/TRBV6-3	CASSFSRQRPNYGYTF	TGTGCCAGCAGTTTCTCTCGACAGCGCCCTAACTATGGCTACACCTTC
NA	TRBJ1-2	NA	TRBV5-1	CASSLNGGGYTF	TGCGCCAGCAGCTTGAACGGGGGAGGCTACACCTTC
NA	TRBJ1-1	NA	TRBV21-1	CASSKDDSLNTEAFF	TGTGCCAGCAGCAAAGACGACAGCCTGAACACTGAAGCTTTCTTT
NA	TRBJ2-1	TRBD2	TRBV6-5	CASSMGLAGGDEQFF	TGTGCCAGCAGTATGGGACTAGCGGGGGGGGATGAGCAGTTCTTC
NA	TRBJ2-2	TRBD1	TRBV5-1	CASYWGQGASTGELFF	TGCGCCAGCTATTGGGGACAGGGGGCCAGCACCGGGGAGCTGTTTTTT
NA	TRBJ2-1	TRBD2	TRBV25-1	CASSDHSGGGYNEQFF	TGTGCCAGCAGTGACCATAGCGGGGGGGGCTACAATGAGCAGTTCTTC
NA	TRBJ1-5	NA	TRBV10-2	CASRPWGSNQPQHF	TGCGCCAGCAGACCTTGGGGCTCCAATCAGCCCCAGCATTTT
NA	TRBJ2-3	NA	TRBV28	CASSLRLVPDTQYF	TGTGCCAGCAGTTTAAGACTAGTCCCAGATACGCAGTATTTT
once	TRBJ1-2	NA	TRBV7-9	CASSSGQAGYTF	TGTGCCAGCAGCTCGGGACAAGCCGGCTACACCTTC
few	TRBJ1-6	TRBD1	TRBV5-1	CASSSGLDRGRANSPLHF	TGCGCCAGCAGCTCAGGACTGGACAGGGGGAGAGCTAATTCACCCCTCCACTTT
NA	TRBJ1-5	NA	TRBV27	CASSLGGFGQPQHF	TGTGCCAGCAGCCTGGGGGGGTTCGGTCAGCCCCAGCATTTT
once	TRBJ2-2	TRBD1	TRBV2	CASRGTGGLTGELFF	TGTGCCAGCAGAGGGACAGGGGGCCTCACCGGGGAGCTGTTTTTT
NA	TRBJ1-2	TRBD1	TRBV29-1	CSVDKGALYGYTF	TGCAGCGTTGACAAGGGGGCACTCTATGGCTACACCTTC
NA	TRBJ2-7	TRBD2	TRBV4-1	CASSRGTRGEQYF	TGCGCCAGCAGCCGTGGGACTAGAGGCGAGCAGTACTTC
NA	TRBJ1-1	NA	TRBV21-1	CASTWDRVSNTEAFF	TGTGCCAGCACGTGGGACAGGGTATCGAACACTGAAGCTTTCTTT
NA	TRBJ2-1	TRBD2	TRBV2	CASRGTSGGWNEQFF	TGTGCCAGCAGGGGGACTAGCGGGGGCTGGAATGAGCAGTTCTTC
NA	TRBJ1-1	NA	TRBV18	CASSPQLTYGTEAFF	TGTGCCAGCTCACCACAATTGACCTACGGGACTGAAGCTTTCTTT
NA	TRBJ1-3	NA	TRBV10-3	CASSTDSGNTIYF	TGTGCCAGCAGTACTGACTCTGGAAACACCATATATTTT
once	TRBJ1-1	NA	TRBV6-1	CASSDRLKAFF	TGTGCCAGCAGTGACCGACTAAAAGCTTTCTTT
NA	TRBJ2-2	TRBD1	TRBV9	CASSGTGGNTGELFF	TGTGCCAGCAGCGGGACAGGGGGTAACACCGGGGAGCTGTTTTTT
NA	TRBJ1-2	TRBD1	TRBV7-7	CASSPRGQGPPAYGYTF	TGTGCTAGCAGCCCGCGCGGACAGGGCCCTCCGGCCTATGGCTACACCTTC
NA	TRBJ2-7	TRBD1	TRBV19	CASSSKQGIEQYF	TGTGCCAGTAGTTCCAAACAGGGGATCGAGCAGTACTTC
once	TRBJ1-5	TRBD1	TRBV19	CASSIAGGGQPQHF	TGTGCCAGTAGTATAGCAGGGGGCGGTCAGCCCCAGCATTTT
NA	TRBJ2-4	TRBD2	TRBV14	CASSPLAASIQYF	TGTGCCAGCAGCCCGCTAGCGGCGAGCATTCAGTACTTC
NA	TRBJ2-3	NA	TRBV7-9	CASQAGVSTDTQYF	TGTGCCAGCCAGGCAGGGGTCTCCACAGATACGCAGTATTTT
NA	TRBJ1-4	NA	TRBV4-1	CASSQIIALAGQHEKLFF	TGCGCCAGCAGCCAAATAATAGCACTCGCTGGACAGCATGAAAAACTGTTTTTT
NA	TRBJ2-7	TRBD2	TRBV7-9	CASSPTPGGVDYEQYF	TGTGCCAGCAGCCCTACCCCCGGGGGGGTGGACTACGAGCAGTACTTC
once	TRBJ1-2	NA	TRBV7-8	CASSSGVGTSNYGYTF	TGTGCCAGCAGCTCCGGAGTCGGAACGTCAAACTATGGCTACACCTTC
once	TRBJ1-1	NA	TRBV28	CASSETANTEAFF	TGTGCCAGCAGTGAGACAGCCAACACTGAAGCTTTCTTT
NA	TRBJ1-6	TRBD1	TRBV4-3	CASSQRTGNYNSPLHF	TGCGCCAGCAGCCAAAGGACAGGGAATTATAATTCACCCCTCCACTTT
NA	TRBJ2-2	TRBD1	TRBV6-5	CASSRDRGFTGELFF	TGTGCCAGCAGTAGAGACAGGGGGTTCACCGGGGAGCTGTTTTTT
NA	TRBJ1-2	NA	TRBV27	CASRLAGAVNYGYTF	TGTGCCAGCAGATTAGCAGGGGCGGTTAACTATGGCTACACCTTC
NA	TRBJ2-1	TRBD2	TRBV29-1	CSSRSGGLDEQFF	TGCAGTTCTCGTAGCGGGGGCTTGGATGAGCAGTTCTTC
NA	TRBJ2-5	NA	TRBV20-1	CSARDMETQYF	TGCAGTGCTAGAGATATGGAGACCCAGTACTTC
NA	TRBJ1-1	NA	TRBV30	CAWSRTENTEAFF	TGTGCCTGGAGTCGGACAGAGAACACTGAAGCTTTCTTT
NA	TRBJ1-2	TRBD1	TRBV5-4	CASSSTGTGTYGYTF	TGTGCCAGCAGCTCCACCGGGACAGGGACCTATGGCTACACCTTC
once	TRBJ2-2	NA	TRBV7-3	CASSRQGGLGELFF	TGTGCCAGCAGTAGGCAGGGGGGTCTCGGGGAGCTGTTTTTT
NA	TRBJ1-6	NA	TRBV4-1	CASSQEEGGWGSPLHF	TGCGCCAGCAGCCAAGAGGAGGGAGGGTGGGGTTCACCCCTCCACTTT
NA	TRBJ2-6	NA	TRBV6-5	CASSSGVPLGANVLTF	TGTGCCAGCAGTTCGGGAGTACCTTTAGGGGCCAACGTCCTGACTTTC